This TCR beta chain was documented in a study of cytomegalovirus exposure and HLA in healthy donors. General study findings and limits: Among the CMV-associated chains, a few were confirmed in vitro as specific for CMV antigens. Some segments of the V type, notably TRBV6-2 and TRBV6-3, were excluded as indistinguishable. Common viral pathogens (according to a later analysis) appeared linked to several of the most significant clusters.

Germline V gene lookup returns CDR1 SGHAT and CDR2 FQNNGV. This CDR3 has 14 residues. J gave up 5 bases and V 0 bases, and 1 base lay outside the gene matches. Both 60 Vbeta primers and 13 Jbeta primers went into the PCR. The protocol was immunoSEQ multiplex PCR, while the TCRdb copy is restricted to in-frame clones and leaves out a portion. The table has about 110,000 clones, roughly 80% seen once; the top ten hold around 4%. This clone has a handful of counts. Its specificity is unknown. The sequence was collected from a woman in her forties in good health and CMV-seronegative. The sample consisted of PBMCs. V is TRBV11-2 and J is TRBJ2-5; 9 positions match TRBD2. In DNA, the CDR3 is TGTGCCAGCAGCTTAGAGGCGGGGGGGGAGACCCAGTACTTC. It is translated as CASSLEAGGETQYF.